The 15 T cell receptor beta chains below come from one sample, sequenced in a study of blood T cells in healthy people across ages. A second PCR of 7 to 11 cycles used a sample-barcoded 5' primer and a J-beta primer mix. Via MiXCR, TCRdb re-called the 5' RACE reads, giving one row per CDR3 protein. The sample records over a million distinct CDR3 sequences, approximately 60% being singletons. Sample: blood. These receptor sequences come from a man between 18 and 35 years old in good health.

The chain combines TRBV12-3 or TRBV12-4 with TRBJ1-2; tentative D call: TRBD1 (6 bases). The CDR3 totals 13 residues. The V end was cut by 6 bases, the J end by 8 bases, with 16 bases between. CDR3 in DNA: TGTGCCAGCAGATTAACAGGGTTCCGCGGCTACACCTTC. It specifies CASRLTGFRGYTF.

This clonotype has only a few counts. At one end, the junction sequence differs from germline, possibly due to a read error. The chain joins TRBV27 to TRBJ2-1; the match to TRBD2 covers 11 bases. The CDR3 spans 15 residues. The V gene's germline CDR1 is MNHEY and CDR2 SMNVEV (reference sequence). This CDR3 is CASTLLAGAHNEQFF. CDR3 coding DNA: TGTGCCAGCACTTTACTAGCGGGGGCCCACAATGAGCAGTTCTTC.

A remark on this clonotype: Germline and junction disagree at one end, which may indicate a read error. This sequence joins TRBV2 and TRBJ2-7; D gene uncertain. CDR3 length: 11 residues. Germline-derived CDR1 and CDR2 are SNHLY and FYNNEI. The CDR3 coding sequence is TGTGCCATCAGTCCCTCCTACGAGCAGTACTTC. Amino acids: CAISPSYEQYF.

J is TRBJ1-2 and V is TRBV12-3 or TRBV12-4; D remains ambiguous. V was trimmed by 6 bases and J by 4 bases, leaving 12 bases between them. This CDR3 comprises 13 residues. CDR3 loop: CASSDGRLYGYTF. The CDR3 DNA is TGTGCCAGCAGCGACGGCAGGCTCTATGGCTACACCTTC.

This clonotype was seen only a few times. V gene TRBV14 combines with J gene TRBJ2-6, with D hard to call. This CDR3 has 16 residues. The germline V gene has CDR1 SGHDN and CDR2 FVKESK. Between the trimmed V and J ends, which lost 2 bases and 1 base, there was a span of 9 bases. CDR3 in amino acids: CASSQPSLSGANVLTF. In nucleotides, the CDR3 is TGTGCCAGCAGCCAACCATCGCTATCTGGGGCCAACGTCCTGACTTTC.

V is TRBV29-1 and J is TRBJ2-7, with 13 bases fitting TRBD2. From germline, CDR1 is SQVTM and CDR2 ANQGSEA. The CDR3 is 16 residues long. V dropped 3 bases and J dropped 3; count of bases not matched to a gene: 8. CDR3 sequence reads: CSVDRTSGSNGYEQYF. CDR3 DNA: TGCAGCGTTGACCGGACTAGCGGGAGTAATGGCTACGAGCAGTACTTC.

V is TRBV20-1 and J is TRBJ2-3; weak D call: TRBD2 (6 bases). This CDR3 is built from 14 residues. CDR1 is DFQATT, CDR2 SNEGSKA, per germline (reference sequence). V lost 6 bases and J lost 0, with 13 bases in between. The CDR3 DNA reads TGCAGTGCAGAAAGACGGGGGAGCACAGATACGCAGTATTTT. Its protein is CSAERRGSTDTQYF.

The V gene is TRBV3-1, the J gene TRBJ2-5, with D unresolved. The length of the CDR3 is 16 residues. Per the germline V gene, CDR1 is LGHDT and CDR2 is YNNKEL (reference sequence). V shed 2 bases and J shed 5 bases, with 18 bases lying between them. The CDR3 coding sequence is TGTGCCAGCAGCCAAACGACAAACTCGGATAAGGAGACCCAGTACTTC. Protein: CASSQTTNSDKETQYF.

The chain links TRBV4-1 to TRBJ2-1; D might be TRBD1 (6 bases). The CDR3 extends over 13 amino acids. The germline V gene has CDR1 MGHRA and CDR2 YSYEKL. Trimming removed 1 base at V and 10 bases at J, with 11 bases between. In DNA form, the CDR3 reads TGCGCCAGCAGCCAAGCCCTCAGGGGAGAGCAGTTCTTC. Translating gives CASSQALRGEQFF.

The gene calls are TRBV5-1 and TRBJ1-1; D not resolved. From germline, CDR1 is SGHRS and CDR2 YFSETQ. V lost 4 bases and J 2 bases, leaving 12 bases between the germline ends. This CDR3 region has 14 residues. CDR3 amino acids: CASSHTTLNTEAFF. Written as DNA, the CDR3 is TGCGCCAGCAGCCATACGACACTTAACACTGAAGCTTTCTTT.

The chain carries TRBV25-1 and TRBJ2-1; D is ambiguous. This CDR3 has 14 residues. The germline V gene has CDR1 MGHDK and CDR2 SYGVNS. Between the trimmed V and J ends, which lost 2 bases and 5 bases, there was a span of 10 bases. For the CDR3, the DNA is TGTGCCAGCAGTGAACTTGGGCAGAACAATGAGCAGTTCTTC. Translated, it gives CASSELGQNNEQFF.

V gene TRBV21-1 combines with J gene TRBJ1-4; TRBD1 is the table's D call, not checked against the DNA. TRBV21-1 corresponds to a pseudogene. This CDR3 spans 15 amino acids. In DNA, the CDR3 is TGTGCCAGCAAGGACAGCGAAACAACTAATGAAAAACTGTTTTTT. Protein sequence: CASKDSETTNEKLFF.

The V gene is TRBV4-3, the J gene TRBJ2-7; the D call may be TRBD1 or TRBD2 (6 bases each). The CDR3 loop spans 16 amino acids. Germline loops: CDR1 LGHNA, CDR2 YSLEER. V was pared by 0 bases and J by 3 bases, with 15 bases between. CDR3 region: CASSQDIGGIYYEQYF. CDR3 bases: TGCGCCAGCAGCCAAGATATAGGGGGGATATACTACGAGCAGTACTTC.

V and J are TRBV20-1 and TRBJ1-2; the D gene is possibly TRBD1 (6 bases). The CDR3 runs to 14 residues. Per germline, CDR1 DFQATT and CDR2 SNEGSKA (reference sequence). V shed 6 bases and J shed 5 bases, with 19 bases lying between them. The CDR3 reads CSAPPGGHGYGYTF. The CDR3 coding sequence is TGCAGTGCCCCCCCCGGGGGGCATGGGTATGGCTACACCTTC.

This clonotype has only a few counts. The CDR3 DNA reads TGTGCCAGCAGTTTAACCGGGAGAGGAGCCTTCGAGCAGTACTTC. Encoded protein: CASSLTGRGAFEQYF. V usage is TRBV6-6 and J usage is TRBJ2-7; TRBD2 is a possible D gene (6 bases). The germline V gene has CDR1 MNHNY and CDR2 SVGAGI (reference sequence). Trimming took off 4 bases at V and 6 bases at J, with 19 bases between the two ends. The CDR3 length is 15 residues.